The sequence of this T cell receptor (beta chain) was determined in a study of regulatory T cells in long-lasting Graves disease. CDR1 is SNHLY, CDR2 FYNNEI, per germline. The ends were cut back, 4 bases at V and 5 bases at J, with 15 bases in the middle. This CDR3 contains 14 residues. Study results and caveats: There were preferences for TRBV28, TRBJ1-2 and TRBJ2-5 in persistent disease.

In its sample, this clonotype was seen many times. The antigen is unknown. Noted time point: newly diagnosed GD, antithyroid drugs for less than 3 months. PBMC RNA served as the TCR library source. It was an endocrinology department in Xi'an, China, that provided the patients. Construction of the TCR beta libraries employed iRepertoire HTBI primers in conjunction with Arm-PCR of CDR3 regions. TCRdb used MiXCR to reprocess the multiplex PCR reads, holding one entry per CDR3 protein. The data contain roughly 350,000 distinct CDR3 sequences, 16% of them singletons. In addition, the sample was reused for a study of T cells in Graves' hyperthyroidism and ophthalmopathy. That report adds: Patients counted as stable if ophthalmopathy did not develop within 18 months.

The chain uses TRBV2 and TRBJ2-7; D possibly corresponds to TRBD1 (5 bases). This receptor was taken from a man aged 35 to 55 with Graves disease. Source: peripheral blood mononuclear cells (PBMCs), taken at new diagnosis, from a patient treated with antithyroid drugs. CDR3 loop: CASSGGRGGNEQYF. The CDR3 DNA reads as TGTGCCAGCAGTGGCGGAAGGGGCGGAAACGAGCAGTACTTC.